This entry features one T cell receptor (beta chain) sequence. Its target is unknown. The sample comes from a study of OX40 agonist ivuxolimab in advanced cancers. Study-wide results and caveats: By week 6 at 0.1 to 3.0 mg/kg, blood CD4+ and CD8+ T cells had expanded clonally. Compared with CD4+, CD8+ T cells on average had more expanded clones.

Only in-frame clones appear in the TCRdb table, and some are missing; sequencing was by immunoSEQ multiplex PCR. The data hold tens of thousands of clones, with approximately 90% observed a single time. The TCR originated in an adult with an advanced solid tumor such as melanoma, head and neck, liver or kidney cancer. Sequences were derived from CD4+ or CD8+ T cells sorted from blood, sampled in a trial of the OX40 agonist ivuxolimab.

The CDR3 sequence: CASSMPRTGGSYGYTF. The CDR3 DNA reads TGTGCCAGTAGTATGCCTCGGACAGGGGGCTCCTATGGCTACACCTTC. The V call is TRBV19, the J call TRBJ1-2; 11 nucleotides match TRBD1. V dropped 3 bases and J dropped 4; count of bases not matched to a gene: 7. Germline loops: CDR1 LNHDA, CDR2 SQIVND (reference sequence). CDR3 length equals 16 residues.